This T cell receptor (beta chain) was captured in a study of blood T cell repertoires in COVID-19. For the study at large: Acute and convalescent COVID-19 specimens originated in the United States, Italy and Spain. From T cells, B-cell-depleted T cells, or PBMCs came the material, which was cDNA or gDNA.

The assay was immunoSEQ multiplex PCR, and TCRdb's table has in-frame clones only and misses some. The data show about 200,000 clones, about nine tenths seen once. This CDR3 is 13 amino acids long. Trimming took off 5 bases at V and 2 bases at J, with 7 bases between the two ends. Germline V gene lookup returns CDR1 LNHDA and CDR2 SQIVND (reference sequence). This sequence was found in a man younger than 35 with active or convalescent COVID-19. The chain couples TRBV19 to TRBJ1-5; no firm D call. The sequenced material came from peripheral blood. The CDR3 DNA reads TGTGCCAGTAGTGGCGGGGGCAATCAGCCCCAGCATTTT. Translated: CASSGGGNQPQHF.